Here is one TCR beta chain with its context. The sample is drawn from a study of blood T cell repertoires in COVID-19. Study information: There were acute and convalescent COVID-19 samples, and they came from the United States, Italy and Spain. Sources were T cells, B-cell-depleted T cells, or PBMCs; the material itself was cDNA or gDNA.

Original data processing: Estimated nucleated cell counts came from reference gene primer amplification. Produced via immunoSEQ multiplex PCR; TCRdb's table is partial and in-frame only. V and J calls and clone size are as listed in that table; D and trimming were resolved from the DNA. This sample carries 150,000 to 160,000 clones, roughly 83% of them seen once, and the ten largest clones take less than 30%. This sequence was found in an older woman with acute or convalescent COVID-19. The sample was peripheral blood.

CDR3 sequence reads: CASSQGQAKESFF. Here the CDR3 DNA reads TGTGCCAGCAGCCAAGGCCAGGCTAAGGAATCTTTCTTT. This rearrangement joins TRBV3-1 (or the pseudogene TRBV3-2) to TRBJ1-1; D ambiguous. The length of the CDR3 is 13 residues. V gave up 1 base and J gave up 12 bases, with 15 bases separating them. CDR1 and CDR2 (germline): LGHDT, YNNKEL (reference sequence).